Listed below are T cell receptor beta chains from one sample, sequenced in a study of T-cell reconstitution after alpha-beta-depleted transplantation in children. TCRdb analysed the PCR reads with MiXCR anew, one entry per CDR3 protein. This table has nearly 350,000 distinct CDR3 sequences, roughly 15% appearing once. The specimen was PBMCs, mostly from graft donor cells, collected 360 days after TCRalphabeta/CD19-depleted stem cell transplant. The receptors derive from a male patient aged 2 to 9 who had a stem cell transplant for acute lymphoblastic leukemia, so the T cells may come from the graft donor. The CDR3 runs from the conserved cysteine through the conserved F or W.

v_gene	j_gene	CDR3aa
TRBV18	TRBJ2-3	CASSPSVATDTQYF
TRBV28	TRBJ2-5	CASSFGTGETQYF
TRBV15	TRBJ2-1	CATSGWGGLAFF
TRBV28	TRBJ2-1	CASSYSVGVHYNEQFF
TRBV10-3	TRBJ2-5	CAISESNDRETQYF
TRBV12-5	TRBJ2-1	CASGPTGMKQFF
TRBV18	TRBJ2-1	CASSPPGARSYNEQFF
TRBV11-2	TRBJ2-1	CASSRSAGLAGVTYNEQFF
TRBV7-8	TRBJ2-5	CASSLAARGFGETQYF
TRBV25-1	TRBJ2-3	CASSEQRGGTTSTDTQYF
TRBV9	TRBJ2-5	CASSVDPGRAETQYF
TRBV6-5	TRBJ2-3	CASGLAGREDTQYF
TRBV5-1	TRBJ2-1	CASSPGGYSEQFF
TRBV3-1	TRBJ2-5	CASSQAPVSGQETQYF
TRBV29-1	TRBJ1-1	CSVYGLGNTEAFF
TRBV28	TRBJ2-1	CASSPLREGPYNEQFF
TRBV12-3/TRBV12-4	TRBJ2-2	CASSFRLQGTTSPNTGELFF
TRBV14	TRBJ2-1	CASSQVVTGWGSYNEQFF
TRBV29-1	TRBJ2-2	CSVDGVTGANTGELFF
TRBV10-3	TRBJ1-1	CAIRAPPDRDTEAFF
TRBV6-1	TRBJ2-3	CASKGLAGTDTQYF
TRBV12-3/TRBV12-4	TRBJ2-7	CASSLSLAGVRYEQYF
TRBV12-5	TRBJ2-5	CASGQDREETQYF
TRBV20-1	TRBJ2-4	CSATFSGLTLAKNIQYF
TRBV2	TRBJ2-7	CASSGLVYEQYF
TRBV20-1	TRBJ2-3	CSALLGRYHTDTQYF
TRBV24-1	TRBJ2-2	CATSDLAAGELFF
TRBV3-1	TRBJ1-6	CASSQDGGLNSPLHF
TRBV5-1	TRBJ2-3	CASSLSPQGSDTQYF
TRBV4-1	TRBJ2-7	CASSPGLAGILTYEQYF
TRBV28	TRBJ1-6	CASSPGQAMGTYHNSPLHF
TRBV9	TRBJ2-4	CASSPPRGGRGRNIQYF
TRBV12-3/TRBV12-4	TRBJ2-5	CASSPGSGQQETQYF
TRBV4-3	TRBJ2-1	CASSQGAEGTSGPYNEQFF